These 25 T cell receptor beta chains originate from one sample sequenced in a study of CD8+ T cells in alopecia areata. RNA, once extracted, was reverse transcribed into cDNA for use as the sequencing template. This table comes from immunoSEQ multiplex PCR, and its TCRdb copy is limited to in-frame clones, with some not included. The table shows approximately 30,000 clones, with around 59% occurring only once. The material sequenced was NKG2D-high CD8+ T cells sorted from blood. Receptors were obtained from a human donor with alopecia areata.

The chain uses TRBV10-3 and TRBJ2-5, with D perhaps being TRBD1 or TRBD2 (5 bases each). CDR1 is ENHRY and CDR2 is SYGVKD in the germline V gene. The ends were cut back, 4 bases at V and 4 bases at J, with 10 bases in the middle. The CDR3 consists of 13 residues. CDR3 residues: CAISVTGGETQYF. The CDR3 nucleotides read TGTGCCATCAGTGTTACAGGAGGAGAGACCCAGTACTTC.

A few counts support this clone. This chain joins TRBV4-2 and TRBJ2-7, with 9 positions matching TRBD2. Germline V gene sequence: CDR1 LGHNA, CDR2 YNFKEQ. The length of the CDR3 is 15 residues. Trimming removed 1 base from V and 2 bases from J; junction bases left unmatched: 3. The CDR3 here is CASSQVAGVAYEQYF. The DNA for the CDR3 is TGTGCCAGCAGCCAAGTAGCGGGAGTCGCCTACGAGCAGTACTTC.

This clone showed up just once. J is TRBJ2-7 and V is TRBV6-1; 8 bases are shared with TRBD1. Germline V CDR1 and CDR2: MNHNS, SASEGT. J was trimmed by 1 base and V by 6 bases; bases with no gene match: 8. There are 15 residues in the CDR3. CDR3: CASSRPRTGSYEQYF. CDR3 sequence (DNA): TGTGCCAGCAGCCGTCCCCGGACAGGGTCCTACGAGCAGTACTTC.

This clone came up many times. This chain connects TRBV7-9 to TRBJ2-7; D is possibly TRBD2 (5 bases). This CDR3 region has 13 residues. The ends were cut back, 4 bases at V and 2 bases at J, with 9 bases in the middle. CDR1 is SEHNR and CDR2 is FQNEAQ in the germline V gene (reference sequence). CDR3 bases: TGTGCCAGCAGCTCACCGGGAACCTACGAGCAGTACTTC. Translation: CASSSPGTYEQYF.

V and J are TRBV30 and TRBJ2-7, with 11 bases identical to TRBD1. CDR1 and CDR2 from the germline V gene are GTSNPN and SVGIG (reference sequence). The CDR3 contains 13 residues. The junction had 3 bases not matched to a gene; V was cut back by 3 bases and J by 5 bases. CDR3 bases: TGTGCCTGGAGCGCGGGACAGGGGGACGAGCAGTACTTC. It encodes CAWSAGQGDEQYF.

For the CDR3, the DNA is TGCGCCAGCAGCTTTACTAGGGCGGGAGGGCCGACAGATACGCAGTATTTT. It specifies CASSFTRAGGPTDTQYF. The chain links TRBV5-1 to TRBJ2-3; 9 bases map to TRBD2. CDR1 is SGHRS and CDR2 is YFSETQ in the germline V gene. The length of the CDR3 is 17 residues. V lost 2 bases and J lost 3; bases outside the gene matches: 10.

The gene calls are TRBV13 and TRBJ2-1; TRBD1 matches at 11 bases. CDR1 is PRHDT, CDR2 FYEKMQ, per germline (reference sequence). The length of the CDR3 is 14 residues. V shed 4 bases and J 9 bases; nucleotides not matched to a gene: 5. The CDR3: CASSSGQGVGEQFF. CDR3 sequence (DNA): TGTGCCAGCAGCTCGGGACAGGGGGTTGGTGAGCAGTTCTTC.

This chain joins TRBV10-3 and TRBJ2-1; 7 nucleotides match TRBD1. CDR1 and CDR2 (germline): ENHRY, SYGVKD. V lost 6 bases to trimming and J lost 4 bases; unmatched junction nucleotides: 6. The CDR3 runs to 14 residues. The CDR3 region is CAIRTGTDYNEQFF. The CDR3 nucleotides read TGTGCCATCAGGACCGGGACAGATTACAATGAGCAGTTCTTC.

The rearrangement uses TRBV4-1 and TRBJ1-4, with D possibly matching TRBD1 (5 bases). Per the germline V gene, CDR1 is MGHRA and CDR2 is YSYEKL. The CDR3 sequence is 14 residues long. The ends were cut back, 4 bases at V and 5 bases at J, with 11 bases in the middle. Here the CDR3 reads CASSPGRGNEKLFF. As DNA, the CDR3 is TGCGCCAGCAGCCCGGGGCGAGGGAATGAAAAACTGTTTTTT.

There are a few counts of this clone. V is TRBV14 and J is TRBJ2-1; 13 nucleotides match TRBD2. The CDR3 runs 15 residues. The J segment lost 8 bases and the V segment lost 6 bases, leaving 7 bases of the junction unmatched. Germline V CDR1 and CDR2: SGHDN, FVKESK. CDR3 residues: CASRQLAGGPYEQFF. Here the CDR3 DNA reads TGTGCCAGCAGACAACTAGCGGGGGGGCCCTATGAGCAGTTCTTC.

This clone was seen more than once but under ten times. The chain employs TRBV5-4 and TRBJ2-7; tentative D call: TRBD1 (5 bases). The CDR3 extends over 14 amino acids. V lost 4 bases and J 5 bases, leaving 16 bases between the germline ends. Germline assignment: CDR1 SGHNT and CDR2 YYREEE (reference sequence). The CDR3 DNA reads as TGTGCCAGCAGCCCTGACCTAGGGGCGGACGAGCAGTACTTC. Protein: CASSPDLGADEQYF.

The genes are TRBV4-3 and TRBJ2-5, with 8 nucleotides matching TRBD2. The CDR3 length is 16 residues. With V trimmed by 4 bases and J by 3 bases, 10 bases remained unmatched. The germline CDR1 and CDR2 sequences are LGHNA and YSLEER. CDR3 residues: CASSLNPAGLEETQYF. The DNA of the CDR3 is TGCGCCAGCAGCCTCAACCCTGCGGGACTAGAAGAGACCCAGTACTTC.

This clone came up a few times. The chain joins TRBV21-1 to TRBJ1-1. TRBV21-1 is listed as a pseudogene. The CDR3 sequence is 13 residues long. CDR3 DNA sequence: TGTGCCAGCAGTTCCGGGCCTGACACTGAAGCTTTCTTT. Residues: CASSSGPDTEAFF.

This clone came up once. The chain combines TRBV27 with TRBJ2-1; TRBD1 is a possible D gene (5 bases). V shed 6 bases and J shed 2 bases, with 11 bases lying between them. Looked up from germline, CDR1 is MNHEY and CDR2 is SMNVEV (reference sequence). The CDR3 length is 14 residues. CDR3 nucleotides: TGTGCCAGCAGCGGTGGGGCGGCCTACAATGAGCAGTTCTTC. This sequence encodes CASSGGAAYNEQFF.

The chain employs TRBV5-1 and TRBJ1-2; D uncertain. V lost 0 bases to trimming and J lost 8 bases, with 14 bases between them. The CDR3 is 14 amino acids. The V gene's germline CDR1 is SGHRS and CDR2 YFSETQ. The CDR3 loop reads CASSLEEGIRGYTF. In nucleotides, the CDR3 is TGCGCCAGCAGCTTGGAGGAGGGAATTCGGGGCTACACCTTC.

J is TRBJ2-1 and V is TRBV11-2; D not resolved. CDR3 length: 10 amino acids. Germline CDR1 reads SGHAT; CDR2 reads FQNNGV. Deletions cut 4 bases from V and 7 bases from J, with 2 bases between. This CDR3 is CASSSNEQFF. CDR3 DNA sequence: TGTGCCAGCAGCTCTAATGAGCAGTTCTTC.

This CDR3 is CASTPRGPQETQYF. CDR3 bases: TGTGCCAGCACACCCCGAGGACCTCAAGAGACCCAGTACTTC. V usage is TRBV27 and J usage is TRBJ2-5; D remains ambiguous. This CDR3 is built from 14 residues. V lost 7 bases and J lost 2, with 14 bases in between. Germline V gene lookup returns CDR1 MNHEY and CDR2 SMNVEV (reference sequence).

This chain links TRBV9 with TRBJ1-2, with unresolved D. Per germline, CDR1 SGDLS and CDR2 YYNGEE. This CDR3 spans 13 amino acids. The V and J ends lost 2 bases and 6 bases respectively, with 11 bases between them. CDR3 DNA sequence: TGTGCCAGCAGCGTCGTGGACCACAATGGCTACACCTTC. Encoded protein: CASSVVDHNGYTF.

The rearrangement links TRBV4-2 to TRBJ2-1, with D perhaps given as TRBD1 or TRBD2 (5 bases each). This CDR3 has 17 residues. The germline gives CDR1 LGHNA, CDR2 YNFKEQ. V lost 0 bases, J lost 4 bases, and 16 bases lay in between. The CDR3 DNA is TGTGCCAGCAGCCAAGATTTCCTCCTTGGGGGTTACAATGAGCAGTTCTTC. Protein product: CASSQDFLLGGYNEQFF.

This clone was detected once. J is TRBJ2-7 and V is TRBV2, with D hard to call. V was cut by 7 bases and J by 5 bases, with 9 bases left in between. The CDR3 contains 11 residues. The germline V gene encodes CDR1 SNHLY and CDR2 FYNNEI. The CDR3 DNA follows: TGTGCCAGCACCATCGGTGACGAGCAGTACTTC. Translation: CASTIGDEQYF.

The sample holds a few counts of this clone. J is TRBJ2-7 and V is TRBV13; D is uncertain. Germline-derived CDR1 and CDR2 are PRHDT and FYEKMQ (reference sequence). V was shortened by 1 base and J by 3 bases, with 10 bases between the two germline ends. The CDR3 totals 14 residues. The CDR3, as DNA: TGTGCCAGCAGCTTAGTTATGGAAGACTACGAGCAGTACTTC. Protein sequence: CASSLVMEDYEQYF.

This chain uses TRBV9 with TRBJ2-5; D unresolved. Per germline, CDR1 SGDLS and CDR2 YYNGEE. CDR3 length: 12 amino acids. The ends were cut back, 4 bases at V and 5 bases at J, with 9 bases in the middle. CDR3 sequence: CASSPYGETQYF. Here the CDR3 DNA reads TGTGCCAGCAGCCCCTACGGGGAGACCCAGTACTTC.

This chain connects TRBV28 to TRBJ2-5; D is possibly TRBD2 (6 bases). The germline gives CDR1 MDHEN, CDR2 SYDVKM. The CDR3 consists of 12 residues. CDR3 DNA sequence: TGTGCTTCCGGGGGAAGTGGAGAGACCCAGTACTTC. It translates to CASGGSGETQYF.

This clone was picked up a small number of times. This chain uses TRBV29-1 with TRBJ2-1; possibly TRBD2 for D (6 bases). Germline lookup yields CDR1 SQVTM and CDR2 ANQGSEA. This CDR3 is 20 amino acids long. The V end was cut by 3 bases, the J end by 6 bases, with 33 bases between. The CDR3 reads CSVDLEWREFGAAEGNEQFF. The CDR3 DNA follows: TGCAGCGTTGACCTCGAGTGGCGGGAATTCGGGGCCGCAGAGGGCAATGAGCAGTTCTTC.

There are a few counts of this clone. V and J are TRBV13 and TRBJ2-7; D uncertain. In germline, CDR1 is PRHDT, CDR2 FYEKMQ (reference sequence). V was cut by 4 bases and J by 5 bases, with 12 bases left in between. The CDR3 is 13 residues long. For the CDR3, the DNA is TGTGCCAGCAGCTCGGAAGGTCCTAACGAGCAGTACTTC. Protein: CASSSEGPNEQYF. Full variable domain (outside the CDR3, taken from reference TRBV13 and TRBJ2-7): AAGVIQSPRHLIKEKRETATLKCYPIPRHDTVYWYQQGPGQDPQFLISFYEKMQSDKGSIPDRFSAQQFSDYHSELNMSSLELGDSALYFCASSSEGPNEQYFGPGTRLTVT.